This T cell receptor (beta chain) is from a study of vaccination effects on CD4 cells after COVID-19. Notes on the study in general: Late post-vaccination, clones induced by infection and those induced by vaccine underwent marked clonal contraction.

Only in-frame clones appear in the TCRdb table, and some are missing; sequencing was by immunoSEQ multiplex PCR. The table records 65,000 or so clones, 60% to 80% of them present only once. For this clone: Its matching antigen is unknown.

After expansion with viral peptide pools in the ViraFEST assay, antigen-specific CD4+ T cells were sequenced. The culture ran for roughly ten days before CD4+ T cells were isolated. Vaccinated participants had no history of SARS-CoV-2 infection and tested negative for nucleocapsid antibodies. Every well housed two million PBMC, which grew in culture alongside 9 to 10 IU/ml IL-2 and 10 ug/ml peptides. The CDR3 length is 12 residues. V dropped 0 bases and J dropped 13; count of bases not matched to a gene: 5. Germline assignment: CDR1 MNHEY and CDR2 SVGEGT. The rearrangement uses TRBV6-2 or TRBV6-3 and TRBJ1-2, with 7 bases that match TRBD1. The receptor comes from a human donor who received a COVID-19 vaccine. Sequencing used CD4+ T cells from PBMCs cultured with HCoV-NL63 spike peptides, obtained before COVID-19 vaccination. CDR3 nucleotides: TGTGCCAGCAGTTACTCGACAGGGACCGGCACCTTC. Its translation is CASSYSTGTGTF.